One and the same sample provided the 11 T cell receptor beta chains below, sequenced in a study of cytomegalovirus exposure and HLA in healthy donors. In the PCR, 60 Vbeta and 13 Jbeta primers were used. Assay used: immunoSEQ multiplex PCR; TCRdb lists only in-frame clones, some missing. The sample lists around 200,000 clones; approximately 84% were seen once. Input material: PBMCs. The receptors were gathered from a woman in her forties or fifties in good health and CMV-seropositive.

The chain employs TRBV19 and TRBJ2-7, with 8 bases identical to TRBD1. Trimming cost V 3 bases and J 3 bases; bases outside gene matches: 7. The CDR3 runs 15 residues. Germline CDR1 reads LNHDA; CDR2 reads SQIVND (reference sequence). In nucleotides, the CDR3 is TGTGCCAGTAGTATGGACAGGGAGTGGGGCTACGAGCAGTACTTC. It specifies CASSMDREWGYEQYF.

In DNA form, the CDR3 reads TGTGCCAGCAGCCCATCACCGATTACAGGGGGGACTAACTATGGCTACACCTTC. It specifies CASSPSPITGGTNYGYTF. The rearrangement links TRBV7-9 to TRBJ1-2, with 8 nucleotides matching TRBD1. The CDR3 runs 18 residues. V lost 5 bases to trimming and J lost 0 bases; unmatched junction nucleotides: 14. Germline loops: CDR1 SEHNR, CDR2 FQNEAQ (reference sequence).

This clone was seen just once. This chain links TRBV11-2 with TRBJ2-7; no clear D. There are 11 residues in the CDR3. Trimming stripped 7 bases from V and 7 bases from J, with 11 bases between. Germline assignment: CDR1 SGHAT and CDR2 FQNNGV. CDR3 sequence: CASKLTREQYF. The CDR3 DNA sequence: TGTGCCAGCAAACTAACGAGGGAGCAGTACTTC.

The V gene is TRBV28, the J gene TRBJ2-3, with 11 bases that match TRBD2. Trimming at V came to 6 bases and at J to 7 bases, leaving 12 bases not matched to a gene. Germline CDR1 MDHEN, CDR2 SYDVKM. The CDR3 totals 16 residues. For the CDR3, the DNA is TGTGCCAGCAGCACTCCGGGACTAGCGGAGCAAAATACGCAGTATTTT. Its protein is CASSTPGLAEQNTQYF. Looking up the rest from reference TRBV28 and TRBJ2-3 gives the full variable domain: DVKVTQSSRYLVKRTGEKVFLECVQDMDHENMFWYRQDPGLGLRLIYFSYDVKMKEKGDIPEGYSVSREKKERFSLILESASTNQTSMYLCASSTPGLAEQNTQYFGPGTRLTVL.

This chain uses TRBV2 with TRBJ2-5; D not resolved. This CDR3 comprises 17 residues. V was cut by 4 bases and J by 1 base, with 19 bases left in between. Germline-derived CDR1 and CDR2 are SNHLY and FYNNEI. CDR3 sequence (DNA): TGTGCCAGCAGTGGAATTCGAACCCTAGGAGCCCAAGAGACCCAGTACTTC. This sequence encodes CASSGIRTLGAQETQYF.

The chain couples TRBV10-1 to TRBJ1-3; no clear D. Germline V gene sequence: CDR1 WNHNN, CDR2 SYGVQD (reference sequence). With 7 bases removed from V and 0 bases from J, the gap between germline ends came to 22 bases. The CDR3 runs to 18 residues. CDR3 region: CASTYAAGCYISGNTIYF. CDR3 coding DNA: TGCGCCAGCACCTATGCGGCCGGTTGTTACATCTCTGGAAACACCATATATTTT.

J is TRBJ2-1 and V is TRBV7-2, with D perhaps matching TRBD2 (7 bases). CDR3 size: 16 residues. V lost 1 base, J lost 5 bases, and 15 bases lay in between. From germline, CDR1 is SGHTA and CDR2 FQGNSA. The CDR3 region has the DNA TGTGCCAGCAGCTTAGGTGGGGGGCGGGGGAACAATGAGCAGTTCTTC. Its protein is CASSLGGGRGNNEQFF.

Turning to this clone: A junction end diverges from the germline sequence, so it may reflect a read error. V usage is TRBV4-1 and J usage is TRBJ2-3; weak D call: TRBD2 (6 bases). In germline, CDR1 is MGHRA, CDR2 YSYEKL. This CDR3 has 16 amino acids. In nucleotides, the CDR3 is TGCGCCAGCAGCCAAGGGGCGGGACTTGGCACAGATATGCAGTATTTT. Translation gives CASSQGAGLGTDMQYF.

V gene TRBV11-2 combines with J gene TRBJ2-5; D is perhaps TRBD1 (5 bases). Germline loops: CDR1 SGHAT, CDR2 FQNNGV. V shed 5 bases and J shed 2 bases, with 15 bases lying between them. This CDR3 is 15 amino acids long. The CDR3 region is CASSPPWGRQETQYF. The CDR3 DNA sequence: TGTGCCAGCAGCCCGCCATGGGGCAGACAAGAGACCCAGTACTTC.

CDR3 sequence (DNA): TGTGCCAGCATGCCAGGGCGAGGGGGTTACAATGAGCAGTTCTTC. Translation: CASMPGRGGYNEQFF. This chain uses TRBV6-1 with TRBJ2-1, with D possibly being TRBD1 (6 bases). Germline CDR1 MNHNS, CDR2 SASEGT. Trimming pared 7 bases from V and 4 bases from J, leaving 17 bases between. CDR3 length: 15 residues.

This chain joins TRBV6-1 and TRBJ1-5; tentative D call: TRBD1 (5 bases). The V and J ends lost 5 bases and 7 bases respectively, with 12 bases between them. The CDR3 extends over 13 amino acids. Germline loops: CDR1 MNHNS, CDR2 SASEGT. Here the CDR3 reads CASSFSGQQPQHF. The DNA for the CDR3 is TGTGCCAGCAGTTTCTCAGGGCAGCAGCCCCAGCATTTT.